This entry describes one TCR beta chain. What it recognizes is unknown. Sequenced by immunoSEQ multiplex PCR; TCRdb stores in-frame clones only, minus some. The repertoire holds roughly 100,000 clones, with roughly 84% as singletons. This record belongs to a study of T cell responses to AZD1222 COVID-19 vaccine. Study results and limitations: Spike-specific TCR repertoires showed rising breadth and depth after two AZD1222 doses. Of spike-specific TCRs, nearly half reportedly target regions left unmutated in variants. The donor cohort was predominantly white British with a female majority, and clonal diversity may have been underestimated. Vaccine-related CD4 TCRs covered spike, predominating at 160-218 and 743-854.

CDR3 size: 11 residues. Germline assignment: CDR1 SEHNR and CDR2 FQNEAQ (reference sequence). The ends were cut back, 6 bases at V and 5 bases at J, with 7 bases in the middle. The specimen was peripheral blood, collected on day 0 of AZD1222 vaccination. V gene TRBV7-9 combines with J gene TRBJ1-1; D is perhaps TRBD1 (5 bases). The sequence was collected from an adult in good health. The CDR3 DNA reads TGTGCCAGCAGTTCAGGGACTGAAGCTTTCTTT. The encoded protein is CASSSGTEAFF.